This T cell receptor beta chain emerged from a study of beta chain features in type 1 diabetes. Overall study: All of the samples together had approximately 99 million sorted cells examined.

V lost 0 bases to trimming and J lost 4 bases; unmatched junction nucleotides: 10. This CDR3 is built from 18 residues. The V gene's germline CDR1 is LGHNA and CDR2 YNFKEQ. Every donor provided one heparinised blood draw, which averaged approximately 100 mL. By way of CD45RO/CCR7/CD25/CD127/CD95/CD27, the CD4+ regulatory, stem cell-like memory, central memory and naive cells were sorted. All of the isolated RNA was reverse transcribed, so expressed TCRB transcripts were sequenced. Roughly 3.5 million reads per sample on average were obtained from naive, central memory and regulatory T cell samples. The assay was immunoSEQ multiplex PCR, and TCRdb's table has in-frame clones only and misses some. This table has more than 550,000 clones, around an eighth appearing once. The study's findings and limits: Researchers report that Type 1 diabetes patients had moderately but significantly shorter TCRB CDR3s across all four CD4+ subsets.

Concerning this clone itself: Its cognate antigen is unknown.

Sequenced: naive CD4+ T cells from blood. The clonotype comes from a man between 18 and 35 years old with type 1 diabetes. This chain links TRBV4-2 with TRBJ2-3; 10 bases line up with TRBD2. The chain's CDR3 is CASSQDRSGRARSDTQYF. CDR3 in DNA: TGTGCCAGCAGCCAAGATCGGAGCGGGAGGGCGAGGTCAGATACGCAGTATTTT.